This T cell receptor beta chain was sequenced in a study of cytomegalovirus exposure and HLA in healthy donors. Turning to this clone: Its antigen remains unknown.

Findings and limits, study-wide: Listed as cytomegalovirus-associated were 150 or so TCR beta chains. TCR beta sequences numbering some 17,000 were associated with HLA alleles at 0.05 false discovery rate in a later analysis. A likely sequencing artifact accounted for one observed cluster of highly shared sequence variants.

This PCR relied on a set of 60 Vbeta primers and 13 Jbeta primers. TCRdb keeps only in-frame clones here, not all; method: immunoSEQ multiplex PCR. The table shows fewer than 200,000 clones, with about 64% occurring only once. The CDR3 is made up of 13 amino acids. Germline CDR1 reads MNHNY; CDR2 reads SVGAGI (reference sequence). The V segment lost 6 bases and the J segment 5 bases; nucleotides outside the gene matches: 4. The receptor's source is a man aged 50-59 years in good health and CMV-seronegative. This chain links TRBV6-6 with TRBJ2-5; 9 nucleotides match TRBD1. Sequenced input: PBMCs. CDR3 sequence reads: CASSDRGSETQYF. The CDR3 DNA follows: TGTGCCAGCAGCGACAGGGGGTCGGAGACCCAGTACTTC.